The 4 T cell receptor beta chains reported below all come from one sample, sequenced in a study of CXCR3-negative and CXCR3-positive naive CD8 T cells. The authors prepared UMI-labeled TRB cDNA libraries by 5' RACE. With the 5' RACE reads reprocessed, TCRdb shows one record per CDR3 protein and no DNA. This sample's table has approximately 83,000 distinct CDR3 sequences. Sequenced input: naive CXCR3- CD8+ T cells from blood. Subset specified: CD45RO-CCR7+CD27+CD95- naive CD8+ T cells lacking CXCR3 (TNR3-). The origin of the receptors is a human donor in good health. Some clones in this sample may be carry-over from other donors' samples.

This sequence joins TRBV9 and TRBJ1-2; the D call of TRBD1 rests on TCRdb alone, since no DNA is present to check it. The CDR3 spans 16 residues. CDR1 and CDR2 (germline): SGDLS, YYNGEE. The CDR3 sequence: CASSVGGQNLNYGYTF.

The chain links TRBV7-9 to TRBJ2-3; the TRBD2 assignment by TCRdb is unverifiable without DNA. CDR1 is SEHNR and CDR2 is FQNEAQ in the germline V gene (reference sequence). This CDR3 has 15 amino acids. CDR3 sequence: CASTQSLAGGDTQYF.

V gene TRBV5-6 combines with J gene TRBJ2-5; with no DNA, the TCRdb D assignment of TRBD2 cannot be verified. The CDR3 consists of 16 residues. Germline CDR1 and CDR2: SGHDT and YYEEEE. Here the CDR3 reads CASSLVPSGSRRTQYF.

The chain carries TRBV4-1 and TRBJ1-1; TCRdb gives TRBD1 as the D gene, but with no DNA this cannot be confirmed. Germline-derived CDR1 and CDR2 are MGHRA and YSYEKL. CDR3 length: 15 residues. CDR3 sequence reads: CASSLSTGENTEAFF.